The T cell receptor beta chain described here comes from a study of blood T cell repertoires in COVID-19 (TCRdb year 2020). About the study as a whole: The collaborator samples originated in the United States, Italy and Spain and spanned the acute and convalescent phases of COVID-19. The material from the prospective study consisted of cDNA or gDNA derived from T cells, B-cell-depleted T cells, or PBMCs. Subjects who had been exposed to COVID-19, were actively infected with it, or had recovered from it provided the deeply sampled blood TCRbeta repertoires that made up the dataset. The repertoires were made available in a free public database intended to serve as a resource for research on the immune response to SARS-CoV-2. Samples were obtained from the ongoing ImmuneRACE study (first 160 participants) and from some 1,200 subjects provided by 6 global collaborators. A de-identified subject ID, COVID-19 status, age in years and sex were almost always included in the sample metadata. Where available, HLA class I and class II types were taken from metadata supplied by the sample provider and were not determined by assay-based typing.

Sequences MDHEN (CDR1) and SYDVKM (CDR2) are obtained from the germline V gene. Deletion took 4 bases off V and 6 bases off J, with a span of 19 bases between the germline ends. The CDR3 measures 16 amino acids from cysteine to phenylalanine. The read is trimmed to its CDR3 DNA, 48 bases read in frame from base 1. Comments on this clone: The antigen it binds to is not known. Within one base of it there is no much larger clone, and no base qualities were kept.

Summary of the overall study and its limitations: How much clinical and demographic metadata was included differed by source and by participant, and the metadata was provided uncurated.

The collaborating institutions used their own protocols to collect whole blood in K2EDTA tubes. For TCRbeta analysis, collaborator samples were shipped as frozen whole blood, as isolated PBMCs, or as DNA extracted from either sample type. The immunoSEQ Assay, a bias-controlled multiplex PCR, was used to amplify TCRbeta CDR3 regions from genomic DNA. Per the original workflow: The number of nucleated cells in each sample was estimated by amplification of reference gene primers within the assay. Sequence reads were collapsed and filtered to measure the absolute abundance of every unique TCRbeta CDR3 rearrangement. For each sample, productive Simpson clonality was calculated as the square root of Simpson's diversity index over productive rearrangements. The clones in this table, taken by TCRdb from immuneACCESS, are in-frame only. Not every clone is retained; where verified, under half of the shortfall comes from an unresolved V gene, and the cause of the rest is unknown. The DNA was the basis for D and trimming; V, J and clone size are from that table. This sample is represented by 85,000 to 95,000 clones; about 88% of them were singletons. In total, the top ten clones hold 5% to 6.5% of the sample.

Sequencing was performed on peripheral blood. Here the chain combines TRBV28 and TRBJ2-1; the D gene is perhaps TRBD2, on 5 matching bases. This receptor was taken from an elderly woman with active COVID-19. The CDR3 has the sequence CASSSHGLATLNEQFF. At the DNA level, the sequence is TGTGCCAGCAGTTCTCACGGGCTAGCCACCCTCAATGAGCAGTTCTTC.